The 22 T cell receptor beta chains reported below all come from one sample, sequenced in a study of shared clonotypes between healthy human individuals. The table came from immunoSEQ multiplex PCR; TCRdb's copy has only in-frame clones and leaves some out. Of approximately 100,000 clones in the sample, around 68% are singletons; the top ten hold roughly a quarter. The sequencing input was memory CD8+ T cells sorted from blood. As for subset: CD45RO+ cells pooled with CCR7-negative TemRA cells. Receptor source: a woman aged 30 to 39 in good health.

The table lists this clone with many counts. The chain joins TRBV5-4 to TRBJ2-1; D possibly corresponds to TRBD2 (5 bases). The CDR3 has 15 residues. The V gene's germline CDR1 is SGHNT and CDR2 YYREEE (reference sequence). Trimming cost V 4 bases and J 8 bases, with 19 bases left between them. CDR3 sequence reads: CASSGMEWGSDEQFF. The CDR3 DNA is TGTGCCAGCAGCGGAATGGAATGGGGTAGCGATGAGCAGTTCTTC.

This clone was counted a few times. Here the CDR3 DNA reads TGTGCCAGCATTGGGCAGGGGATTGGCGAGCAGTACTTC. It codes for CASIGQGIGEQYF. The chain couples TRBV27 to TRBJ2-7; the D gene is possibly TRBD1 (6 bases). The CDR3 covers 13 residues. V was shortened by 7 bases and J by 6 bases, with 16 bases between the two germline ends. Per the germline V gene, CDR1 is MNHEY and CDR2 is SMNVEV (reference sequence).

This chain joins TRBV2 and TRBJ2-7; TRBD2 matches at 7 bases. The CDR3 is made up of 16 amino acids. The germline CDR1 and CDR2 sequences are SNHLY and FYNNEI. Trimming removed 2 bases from V and 0 bases from J; junction bases left unmatched: 7. The DNA of the CDR3 is TGTGCCAGCAGTGAAACTTCTAGCGGAGGCTCCTACGAGCAGTACTTC. This translates into CASSETSSGGSYEQYF.

This clone was observed a handful of times. This chain's CDR3 is CASSVGGENHDYTF. As DNA, the CDR3 is TGTGCCAGCAGTGTGGGAGGGGAGAATCATGACTACACCTTC. The chain has TRBV6-1 and TRBJ1-2; the D gene is possibly TRBD1 (5 bases). The germline gives CDR1 MNHNS, CDR2 SASEGT. The ends were cut back, 4 bases at V and 10 bases at J, with 19 bases in the middle. There are 14 residues in the CDR3.

CDR3 region: CASGSGSYYNEQFF. The CDR3 nucleotides read TGTGCCAGCGGTAGCGGGAGTTACTACAATGAGCAGTTCTTC. This chain joins TRBV25-1 and TRBJ2-1; TRBD2 aligns across 9 bases. The ends lost 8 bases at V and 3 bases at J; junction bases unmatched: 5. The CDR3 sequence is 14 residues long. Germline V CDR1 and CDR2: MGHDK, SYGVNS. Full variable domain (remainder filled in from reference TRBV25-1 and TRBJ2-1): EADIYQTPRYLVIGTGKKITLECSQTMGHDKMYWYQQDPGMELHLIHYSYGVNSTEKGDLSSESTVSRIRTEHFPLTLESARPSHTSQYLCASGSGSYYNEQFFGPGTRLTVL.

The V call is TRBV28, the J call TRBJ2-7, with 9 nucleotides matching TRBD1. The V gene's germline CDR1 is MDHEN and CDR2 SYDVKM. This CDR3 region has 17 residues. V was clipped by 3 bases and J by 3 bases; unmatched bases: 12. The CDR3 region has the DNA TGTGCCAGCAGTTTCTCCCAAACGGGGACAGGGCTCTACGAGCAGTACTTC. Translating gives CASSFSQTGTGLYEQYF.

The chain recombines TRBV21-1 with TRBJ2-7; no check of the table's D call, TRBD2, against the DNA was made. TRBV21-1 is a pseudogene locus. CDR3 length: 15 amino acids. CDR3 residues: CASSKATGGPYEQYF. In nucleotides, the CDR3 is TGTGCCAGCAGCAAAGCCACGGGAGGGCCGTACGAGCAGTACTTC.

CDR3: CASSLSGTDTQYF. CDR3 nucleotide sequence: TGTGCCAGCAGCCTAAGCGGGACGGATACGCAGTATTTT. The V and J genes are TRBV27 and TRBJ2-3; 7 bases match TRBD2. The CDR3 sequence is 13 residues long. The germline V gene encodes CDR1 MNHEY and CDR2 SMNVEV (reference sequence). J was trimmed by 6 bases and V by 6 bases; bases with no gene match: 6.

The chain carries TRBV5-1 and TRBJ1-1; TRBD1 might be the D (6 bases). Trimming removed 6 bases at V and 1 base at J, with 13 bases between. The CDR3 totals 14 residues. In germline, CDR1 is SGHRS, CDR2 YFSETQ. The CDR3, as DNA: TGCGCCAGCACTAAGACAGGAACGAACACTGAAGCTTTCTTT. Translated: CASTKTGTNTEAFF.

This rearrangement joins TRBV5-1 to TRBJ2-7; the D is unclear. The V end lost 0 bases, the J end lost 3 bases, and 22 bases lay between the germline ends. This CDR3 comprises 18 residues. Germline V gene lookup returns CDR1 SGHRS and CDR2 YFSETQ. CDR3 bases: TGCGCCAGCAGCTTGGGTGACACGGTCCGGCGAAAATACTACGAGCAGTACTTC. Encoded protein: CASSLGDTVRRKYYEQYF. Filled out from reference TRBV5-1 and TRBJ2-7, the complete variable domain reads KAGVTQTPRYLIKTRGQQVTLSCSPISGHRSVSWYQQTPGQGLQFLFEYFSETQRNKGNFPGRFSGRQFSNSRSEMNVSTLELGDSALYLCASSLGDTVRRKYYEQYFGPGTRLTVT.

The CDR3 protein is CASSLVGRGAGGELFF. The CDR3 DNA sequence: TGTGCCAGCAGCTTAGTGGGCCGTGGCGCGGGCGGGGAGCTGTTTTTT. The chain employs TRBV7-9 and TRBJ2-2; D is perhaps TRBD2 (5 bases). The V gene's germline CDR1 is SEHNR and CDR2 FQNEAQ (reference sequence). The CDR3 is made up of 16 amino acids. V was clipped by 1 base and J by 7 bases, with 16 bases between them.

The V gene is TRBV25-1, the J gene TRBJ2-7, with 7 bases matching TRBD1. The CDR3 consists of 12 residues. Per germline, CDR1 MGHDK and CDR2 SYGVNS. Losses at the gene ends were 6 bases for V and 4 bases for J; bases not matched to a gene: 3. DNA of the CDR3: TGTGCCAGCAGCCTACAGGGGTACGAGCAGTACTTC. Residues: CASSLQGYEQYF.

The V and J genes are TRBV20-1 and TRBJ1-2; D unresolved. The V gene lost 0 bases and the J gene lost 4 bases, with 3 bases spanning the gap. The CDR3 runs 11 residues. Germline V gives CDR1 DFQATT, CDR2 SNEGSKA (reference sequence). This CDR3 is CSAREGYGYTF. CDR3 in DNA: TGCAGTGCTAGAGAGGGCTATGGCTACACCTTC.

This rearrangement joins TRBV10-3 to TRBJ2-1; 8 nucleotides agree with TRBD1. This CDR3 region has 15 residues. Germline V gene sequence: CDR1 ENHRY, CDR2 SYGVKD. The V segment lost 6 bases and the J segment 0 bases; nucleotides outside the gene matches: 4. The CDR3 nucleotides are TGTGCCATCAGGGGACAGGCCAGCTCCTACAATGAGCAGTTCTTC. Translated, it gives CAIRGQASSYNEQFF.

This clone was detected ten times or more. The chain employs TRBV15 and TRBJ2-6, with D perhaps matching TRBD1 (6 bases). There are 15 residues in the CDR3. The V gene lost 4 bases and the J gene lost 1 base, with 8 bases spanning the gap. Germline V gene lookup returns CDR1 LNHNV and CDR2 YYDKDF (reference sequence). CDR3 sequence reads: CATSMRGSGANVLTF. The CDR3 coding sequence is TGTGCCACCAGCATGAGGGGGTCTGGGGCCAACGTCCTGACTTTC. The full variable domain, in which reference TRBV15 and TRBJ2-6 provide the parts outside the CDR3, is DAMVIQNPRYQVTQFGKPVTLSCSQTLNHNVMYWYQQKSSQAPKLLFHYYDKDFNNEADTPDNFQSRRPNTSFCFLDIRSPGLGDTAMYLCATSMRGSGANVLTFGAGSRLTVL.

In DNA, the CDR3 is TGTGCCAGCAGCCCAAACCTGGGACAGGGGATTAGGGAGACCCAGTACTTC. Its translation: CASSPNLGQGIRETQYF. The rearrangement uses TRBV7-8 and TRBJ2-5, with 10 positions matching TRBD1. Germline CDR1 SGHVS, CDR2 FQNEAQ. The CDR3 runs to 17 residues. V trimming: 5 bases; J trimming: 5 bases; junction bases outside the gene matches: 14.

In its sample, this clone was seen many times. Other DNA sequences in the sample encode the same CDR3. The rearrangement uses TRBV9 and TRBJ1-1, with D uncertain. Germline V gives CDR1 SGDLS, CDR2 YYNGEE. The CDR3 is 14 residues long. Trimming removed 0 bases from V and 4 bases from J, with 10 bases in between. The CDR3 DNA sequence: TGTGCCAGCAGCGTAGCTTGGGGATCCACTGAAGCTTTCTTT. It is translated as CASSVAWGSTEAFF.

The V and J genes are TRBV7-9 and TRBJ1-4; TRBD1 agrees at 8 bases. This CDR3 region has 15 residues. V lost 1 base to trimming and J lost 8 bases; unmatched junction nucleotides: 6. The germline V gene has CDR1 SEHNR and CDR2 FQNEAQ (reference sequence). DNA of the CDR3: TGTGCCAGCAGCTTAGAGCAGGGGGCTTACGAAAAACTGTTTTTT. This sequence encodes CASSLEQGAYEKLFF.

The V call is TRBV25-1, the J call TRBJ2-1; TRBD1 agrees at 7 bases. The CDR3 consists of 16 residues. Per germline, CDR1 MGHDK and CDR2 SYGVNS. Unmatched junction bases numbered 6, after V lost 3 bases and J lost 1 base. The CDR3 nucleotides are TGTGCCAGCAGTGACGAGGAGACAGGGTCCTACAATGAGCAGTTCTTC. This codes for CASSDEETGSYNEQFF.

The rearrangement joins TRBV5-8 to TRBJ1-5; D is ambiguous. The CDR3 is 13 amino acids. Trimming left V 4 bases short and J 6 bases short, with 11 bases between. Looked up from germline, CDR1 is SGHTS and CDR2 is YDEGEE. CDR3 DNA sequence: TGTGCCAGCAGCGGGCCTGCGGGTCAGCCCCAGCATTTT. This codes for CASSGPAGQPQHF.

V usage is TRBV19 and J usage is TRBJ2-5; the D gene is possibly TRBD1 (5 bases). Trimming took off 8 bases at V and 2 bases at J, with 15 bases between the two ends. CDR3 length equals 14 residues. In germline, CDR1 is LNHDA, CDR2 SQIVND (reference sequence). The DNA of the CDR3 is TGTGCCAGTGGGGCCGGCCTAGAGCAAGAGACCCAGTACTTC. It yields the protein CASGAGLEQETQYF.

The rearrangement links TRBV6-5 to TRBJ2-3; no reliable D call. The V gene lost 5 bases and the J gene lost 4 bases, with 4 bases spanning the gap. CDR1 is MNHEY, CDR2 SVGAGI, per germline. The CDR3 is 11 amino acids. DNA of the CDR3: TGTGCCAGCAGTCAGTCAGATACGCAGTATTTT. Its protein product is CASSQSDTQYF.